This T cell receptor beta chain appears in the sequencing data of a study of Graves' ophthalmopathy and Graves' hyperthyroidism. Across the whole study: In this cohort's terms, stable hyperthyroidism meant no ophthalmopathy by 18 months of follow-up. Study-wide points: Also, most clonotypes expanded in the thyroid above 0.001 frequency appeared in blood.

CDR3 regions of TCR beta were amplified from RNA transcripts. HTBI-primed first-round RT-PCR preceded second-round multiplex PCR. Via MiXCR, TCRdb re-called the multiplex PCR reads, giving one row per CDR3 protein. The sample lists about 1.2 million distinct CDR3 sequences, 35% to 40% occurring once. This CDR3 contains 11 residues. Between the trimmed V and J ends, which lost 9 bases and 0 bases, there was a span of 6 bases. The germline CDR1 and CDR2 sequences are ENHRY and SYGVKD. This clonotype came up many times. The antigen is undetermined. This clonotype was obtained from an adult man with Graves' hyperthyroidism. V and J are TRBV10-3 and TRBJ2-7; no clear D. Sequenced material: peripheral blood or thyroid tissue (not recorded which). CDR3 amino acids: CAMGSSYEQYF. In DNA form, the CDR3 reads TGTGCCATGGGTTCCTCCTACGAGCAGTACTTC.